The source of this TCR beta chain is a study of Ad26.COV2.S vaccination and SARS-CoV-2 variants. Findings and limits, study-wide: Vaccine and placebo recipients had similar non-spike TCR breadth.

This table comes from immunoSEQ multiplex PCR, and its TCRdb copy is limited to in-frame clones, with some not included. The sample holds roughly 400,000 clones, roughly 91% seen once. The CDR3 covers 19 residues. The germline V gene encodes CDR1 LNHDA and CDR2 SQIVND (reference sequence). V was clipped by 10 bases and J by 0 bases; unmatched bases: 16. Treatment indicated: approximately 18 received Ad26.COV2.S at low or high dose, single or two shots; 5 received placebo; per-sample allocation not given. All samples were drawn on day 63, counting from the first vaccine or placebo injection. About this clone itself: Its target is not known.

The material was peripheral blood, obtained in a trial of Ad26.COV2.S vaccine versus placebo. V usage is TRBV19 and J usage is TRBJ2-3, with 13 bases fitting TRBD2. The clonotype originates from a person aged 18-65 years who received the Ad26.COV2.S COVID-19 vaccine or a placebo. DNA for the CDR3: TGTGCCACCTCCCCAGGACTAGCGGGAGAGTTGAGTAGCACAGATACGCAGTATTTT. It specifies CATSPGLAGELSSTDTQYF. The entire variable domain, with the rest obtained from reference TRBV19 and TRBJ2-3, is as follows: DGGITQSPKYLFRKEGQNVTLSCEQNLNHDAMYWYRQDPGQGLRLIYYSQIVNDFQKGDIAEGYSVSREKKESFPLTVTSAQKNPTAFYLCATSPGLAGELSSTDTQYFGPGTRLTVL.